Reported below is one TCR beta chain. Its target is not known. The data are from a study of human T cells and chemical hapten exposure. CDR1 is DFQATT, CDR2 SNEGSKA, per germline (reference sequence). The CDR3 covers 13 residues. V trimming: 6 bases; J trimming: 1 base; junction bases outside the gene matches: 5. TCRdb itself ran the RACE reads through MiXCR, one entry per CDR3 protein. The sample lists 150,000 to 200,000 distinct CDR3 sequences; roughly 15% were seen once. General study results and limits: Expanded TCRs clustered into significantly more large CDR3 similarity groups than controls, the analysis revealed.

The sample's time point: patch test 1, 2 weeks after DPC sensitization. As for treatment: therapeutic diphenylcyclopropenone sensitization with weekly scalp DPC. The specimen comprised whole blood, sampled in connection with sensitization to the hapten diphenylcyclopropenone (DPC). This TCR was recovered from a woman aged 30 to 39 with alopecia areata. Some clones in this sample may be carry-over from other donors' samples. V usage is TRBV20-1 and J usage is TRBJ2-7; 8 nucleotides match TRBD1. The CDR3 region has the DNA TGCAGTGCCACAGGGGGAAGATCCTACGAGCAGTACTTC. Translation gives CSATGGRSYEQYF.